This T cell receptor beta chain stems from a study of fetal regulatory T cell absence and autoimmunity. Trimming left V 8 bases short and J 4 bases short, with 0 bases between. Germline V gives CDR1 SGHDN, CDR2 FVKESK. The length of the CDR3 is 8 residues. Only in-frame clones appear in the TCRdb table, and some are missing; sequencing was by immunoSEQ multiplex PCR. The data show more than 85,000 clones, with about three quarters seen just once and about 2.1% held by the top ten. The V and J genes are TRBV14 and TRBJ2-7; D remains unclear. The TCR was taken from a male donor with IPEX syndrome. Material: pancreas tissue. CDR3 in amino acids: CASYEQYF. The CDR3 DNA sequence: TGTGCCAGCTACGAGCAGTACTTC.